This is a list of T cell receptor beta chains from one sample in a study of shared clonotypes between healthy human individuals. Produced via immunoSEQ multiplex PCR; TCRdb's table is partial and in-frame only. The sample lists about a million clones; approximately 77% were seen once. The sequencing input was memory CD4+ T cells from PBMCs. These receptors came from a young man in good health. Some clones in this sample may be carry-over from other donors' samples. Both conserved end residues are trimmed from each CDR3. The order of the fields is V gene, D gene, CDR3 protein. The D gene is left open where the match is weak.

TRBV9 | NA | ASSVGAASSYNEQF
TRBV2 | TRBD2 | ASQGVAGEPLQF
TRBV5-1 | NA | ASSLGQASSYNEQF
TRBV6-4 | TRBD2 | ASSVSGNSYNEQF
TRBV30 | TRBD1 | AWSVQGTGAHQPQH
TRBV11-3 | TRBD2 | ASSLGGSSDEQY
TRBV6-5 | NA | ASSYSPQKGPKLF
TRBV19 | NA | ASSIPRQY
TRBV4-1 | NA | ASSQDTGSPEKLF
TRBV25-1 | NA | ASSEYPPQGGGELF
TRBV28 | TRBD1 | ASIPTPGTENTEAF